The 17 T cell receptor beta chains below were found in one sample sequenced in a study of T cells in localized non-small cell lung cancer. Repertoires were generated with immunoSEQ multiplex PCR, while TCRdb's copy carries only in-frame clones and drops some. The sample shows around 1,300 clones, about a third of them seen only once. This sample comprised normal lung tissue next to the tumor, obtained before any cancer treatment. The receptors derive from a man aged 35-69 years with stage I lung adenocarcinoma.

The gene calls are TRBV5-1 and TRBJ2-6, with D perhaps matching TRBD2 (5 bases). Germline assignment: CDR1 SGHRS and CDR2 YFSETQ. The CDR3 sequence is 14 residues long. Trimming took off 3 bases at V and 2 bases at J, with 6 bases between the two ends. CDR3 loop: CASSSGAGANVLTF. As DNA, the CDR3 is TGCGCCAGCAGCTCCGGGGCTGGGGCCAACGTCCTGACTTTC.

The chain employs TRBV7-6 and TRBJ2-1, with 9 bases lining up with TRBD2. CDR3 length equals 15 residues. Germline V gene data show CDR1 as SGHVS and CDR2 as FNYEAQ. V shed 1 base, J shed 7 bases, and the junction held 5 bases outside the gene matches. CDR3 region: CASSLGREGQNEQFF. CDR3 coding DNA: TGTGCCAGCAGCTTAGGGCGGGAGGGCCAGAATGAGCAGTTCTTC.

The gene calls are TRBV28 and TRBJ2-3; D unclear. V shed 2 bases and J shed 0 bases, with 9 bases lying between them. The germline CDR1 and CDR2 sequences are MDHEN and SYDVKM. The CDR3 contains 15 residues. The CDR3 nucleotides read TGTGCCAGCAGTTTAGGACCTTCTAGCACAGATACGCAGTATTTT. This codes for CASSLGPSSTDTQYF.

This chain uses TRBV6-8 with TRBJ2-2, with 8 bases lining up with TRBD2. CDR1 and CDR2 (germline): MNHGY, SAAAGT. CDR3 length: 15 amino acids. Trimming at V came to 5 bases and at J to 7 bases, leaving 9 bases not matched to a gene. In nucleotides, the CDR3 is TGTGCCAGCAGTGACGGCAGCGGGAGTCACGGGGAGCTGTTTTTT. Amino acids: CASSDGSGSHGELFF.

The chain carries TRBV19 and TRBJ1-5, with D tentatively TRBD1 (6 bases). The CDR3 consists of 16 residues. V lost 7 bases and J lost 0, with 16 bases in between. Germline CDR1 LNHDA, CDR2 SQIVND (reference sequence). The CDR3 reads CASTGDTSYSNQPQHF. CDR3 nucleotides: TGTGCCAGTACCGGGGACACCTCGTATAGCAATCAGCCCCAGCATTTT.

This chain links TRBV5-1 with TRBJ2-3; D ambiguous. The CDR3 extends over 14 amino acids. Trimming shortened V by 0 bases and J by 2 bases, and 7 bases separated the two germline ends. In germline, CDR1 is SGHRS, CDR2 YFSETQ. The CDR3, as DNA: TGCGCCAGCAGCTTGGCCCAGTCCACAGATACGCAGTATTTT. The encoded protein is CASSLAQSTDTQYF.

There are a few counts of this clone. V usage is TRBV6-8 and J usage is TRBJ2-3, with TRBD2 matching over 14 bases. The ends lost 6 bases at V and 0 bases at J; junction bases unmatched: 8. The CDR3 runs to 18 residues. CDR1 is MNHGY and CDR2 is SAAAGT in the germline V gene. The DNA for the CDR3 is TGTGCCAGCAGCTACACTGGACTAGCGGGGGGCAGCACAGATACGCAGTATTTT. The encoded protein is CASSYTGLAGGSTDTQYF.

In its sample, this clone ranks as medium-sized (0.01 to 0.1%). The chain links TRBV23-1 to TRBJ1-1; no clear D. TRBV23-1 is labeled an ORF, and its function is uncertain. This CDR3 comprises 13 residues. V lost 4 bases to trimming and J lost 0 bases, with 6 bases between them. CDR3 coding DNA: TGCGCCAGCAGTCCGCAAATGAACACTGAAGCTTTCTTT. Protein sequence: CASSPQMNTEAFF.

The gene calls are TRBV28 and TRBJ1-3; 8 bases are shared with TRBD1. The CDR3 has 14 amino acids. Trimming cost V 7 bases and J 1 base; bases outside gene matches: 3. Germline V gives CDR1 MDHEN, CDR2 SYDVKM. This CDR3 is CASIHRGSGNTIYF. The DNA for the CDR3 is TGTGCCAGCATTCACAGGGGGTCTGGAAACACCATATATTTT. Together with reference TRBV28 and TRBJ1-3, the CDR3 gives the full variable domain: DVKVTQSSRYLVKRTGEKVFLECVQDMDHENMFWYRQDPGLGLRLIYFSYDVKMKEKGDIPEGYSVSREKKERFSLILESASTNQTSMYLCASIHRGSGNTIYFGEGSWLTVV.

V is TRBV28 and J is TRBJ2-7, with 9 positions matching TRBD2. Trimming removed 6 bases from V and 2 bases from J; junction bases left unmatched: 8. CDR3 size: 15 residues. Germline V CDR1 and CDR2: MDHEN, SYDVKM. CDR3 residues: CASRPPTSGPYEQYF. CDR3 nucleotide sequence: TGTGCCAGCAGGCCCCCGACTAGCGGCCCCTACGAGCAGTACTTC. The full variable domain, with the rest looked up from reference TRBV28 and TRBJ2-7, is DVKVTQSSRYLVKRTGEKVFLECVQDMDHENMFWYRQDPGLGLRLIYFSYDVKMKEKGDIPEGYSVSREKKERFSLILESASTNQTSMYLCASRPPTSGPYEQYFGPGTRLTVT.

The rearrangement links TRBV5-1 to TRBJ2-1, with D maybe TRBD1 (5 bases). Germline-derived CDR1 and CDR2 are SGHRS and YFSETQ. There are 15 residues in the CDR3. The germline V and J ends were trimmed by 2 bases and 4 bases, with 13 bases remaining between them. The DNA for the CDR3 is TGCGCCAGCAGCTTTCTGGGGCCAGAGTACAATGAGCAGTTCTTC. This gives the protein CASSFLGPEYNEQFF.

This clone occurred a few times. The chain couples TRBV7-6 to TRBJ1-5, with a possible D match to TRBD1 (6 bases). V was shortened by 4 bases and J by 6 bases, with 13 bases between the two germline ends. Per germline, CDR1 SGHVS and CDR2 FNYEAQ. There are 14 residues in the CDR3. CDR3 nucleotide sequence: TGTGCCAGCAGCTCAACGACAGGACCTCAGCCCCAGCATTTT. Protein: CASSSTTGPQPQHF.

This clone was picked up a small number of times. The V and J genes are TRBV11-3 and TRBJ2-1; 10 nucleotides align to TRBD1. The CDR3 contains 16 residues. Germline trimming cut 5 bases from V and 6 bases from J; bases unmatched to any gene: 10. From germline, CDR1 is SGHNT and CDR2 YENEEA. CDR3 amino acids: CASSELGQGLGNEQFF. CDR3 in DNA: TGTGCCAGCAGCGAGCTGGGACAGGGGCTCGGCAATGAGCAGTTCTTC. The variable domain in full, with the rest retrieved from reference TRBV11-3 and TRBJ2-1, is EAGVVQSPRYKIIEKKQPVAFWCNPISGHNTLYWYLQNLGQGPELLIRYENEEAVDDSQLPKDRFSAERLKGVDSTLKIQPAELGDSAVYLCASSELGQGLGNEQFFGPGTRLTVL.

This clone appeared a few times. The chain couples TRBV11-3 to TRBJ2-2, with unresolved D. Trimming took off 1 base at V and 6 bases at J, with 9 bases between the two ends. The CDR3 has 14 residues. The germline V gene has CDR1 SGHNT and CDR2 YENEEA. The CDR3 coding sequence is TGTGCCAGCAGCTTAGTGGGTTTGCCCGGGGAGCTGTTTTTT. This gives the protein CASSLVGLPGELFF. Drawing the rest from reference TRBV11-3 and TRBJ2-2, the complete variable domain is EAGVVQSPRYKIIEKKQPVAFWCNPISGHNTLYWYLQNLGQGPELLIRYENEEAVDDSQLPKDRFSAERLKGVDSTLKIQPAELGDSAVYLCASSLVGLPGELFFGEGSRLTVL.

DNA of the CDR3: TGTGCCTGGAGGATGACTAGGTTCGATGAGCAGTTCTTC. It is translated as CAWRMTRFDEQFF. V and J are TRBV30 and TRBJ2-1, with D possibly being TRBD2 (6 bases). CDR3 length equals 13 residues. Trimming shortened V by 3 bases and J by 8 bases, and 14 bases separated the two germline ends. The germline V gene has CDR1 GTSNPN and CDR2 SVGIG (reference sequence).

The chain is built from TRBV5-1 and TRBJ2-7; 8 bases are a match to TRBD1. V gave up 4 bases and J gave up 2 bases; unmatched junction bases: 5. CDR1 and CDR2 from the germline V gene are SGHRS and YFSETQ. CDR3 length: 14 residues. Here the CDR3 DNA reads TGCGCCAGCAGCCTCAGGACAGGGCCCTACGAGCAGTACTTC. This codes for CASSLRTGPYEQYF.

The rearrangement links TRBV5-1 to TRBJ2-7; 7 bases match TRBD1. CDR3 length: 16 residues. V lost 4 bases and J lost 0; bases outside the gene matches: 10. In germline, CDR1 is SGHRS, CDR2 YFSETQ. CDR3 residues: CASSEGQTILSYEQYF. In nucleotides, the CDR3 is TGCGCCAGCAGCGAGGGACAGACGATTCTCTCCTACGAGCAGTACTTC. Combining the CDR3 with reference TRBV5-1 and TRBJ2-7 gives the whole variable domain KAGVTQTPRYLIKTRGQQVTLSCSPISGHRSVSWYQQTPGQGLQFLFEYFSETQRNKGNFPGRFSGRQFSNSRSEMNVSTLELGDSALYLCASSEGQTILSYEQYFGPGTRLTVT.